These 14 T cell receptor beta chains were sequenced from one sample in a study of T-cell reconstitution after alpha-beta-depleted transplantation in children. Unique molecular identifiers were built into the TCRbeta library. MiXCR, applied by TCRdb to the PCR reads, yields one record per CDR3 protein. Of some 310,000 distinct CDR3 sequences in the sample, about a quarter were seen once. The sample here was PBMCs, mostly from graft donor cells, taken 180 days after TCRalphabeta/CD19-depleted stem cell transplant. The receptors were gathered from a male patient younger than 18 who had a stem cell transplant for acute lymphoblastic leukemia, so the T cells may come from the graft donor.

This clonotype has more than one count but fewer than ten. The V gene is TRBV29-1, the J gene TRBJ2-3; D unclear. Trimming pared 1 base from V and 10 bases from J, leaving 12 bases between. Germline V gene sequence: CDR1 SQVTM, CDR2 ANQGSEA. The CDR3 consists of 12 residues. CDR3 residues: CSVEGGVLAQYF. The CDR3 DNA is TGCAGCGTTGAAGGTGGAGTTCTTGCGCAGTATTTT.

This clonotype has more than one count but fewer than ten. The rearrangement links TRBV7-9 to TRBJ2-2; possibly TRBD1 for D (5 bases). Trimming stripped 2 bases from V and 2 bases from J, with 12 bases between. Germline V lookup: CDR1 SEHNR, CDR2 FQNEAQ (reference sequence). CDR3 length equals 16 residues. CDR3 loop: CASSLWGGSNTGELFF. In DNA form, the CDR3 reads TGTGCCAGCAGCTTATGGGGCGGCTCAAACACCGGGGAGCTGTTTTTT.

This clonotype was observed a few times. The rearrangement uses TRBV5-1 and TRBJ2-3; D uncertain. CDR3 length: 14 amino acids. The V gene's germline CDR1 is SGHRS and CDR2 YFSETQ. V lost 1 base and J 2 bases, leaving 8 bases between the germline ends. The DNA for the CDR3 is TGCGCCAGCAGCTTGCCTAGAAACACAGATACGCAGTATTTT. It encodes CASSLPRNTDTQYF.

This clonotype was counted only a few times. V usage is TRBV19 and J usage is TRBJ2-3; D unclear. The CDR3 is 15 residues long. Trimming shortened V by 7 bases and J by 0 bases, and 14 bases separated the two germline ends. Germline loops: CDR1 LNHDA, CDR2 SQIVND (reference sequence). CDR3 protein: CASTPIGFSTDTQYF. The CDR3 DNA reads TGTGCCAGTACCCCGATTGGATTTAGCACAGATACGCAGTATTTT.

This clonotype was seen a handful of times. This chain connects TRBV20-1 to TRBJ2-3, with D perhaps matching TRBD1 (6 bases). The germline gives CDR1 DFQATT, CDR2 SNEGSKA (reference sequence). The CDR3 spans 14 residues. For the CDR3, the DNA is TGCGCCAGCTTCTGGGGGCAACTAGCAGATACGCAGTATTTT. Amino acid sequence: CASFWGQLADTQYF.

The V call is TRBV12-3 or TRBV12-4, the J call TRBJ2-5; 10 positions match TRBD1. The CDR3 runs to 17 residues. With V trimmed by 1 base and J by 3 bases, 8 bases remained unmatched. CDR3 sequence reads: CASSLVGTGDREETQYF. CDR3 nucleotide sequence: TGTGCCAGCAGTTTAGTGGGGACAGGGGATCGAGAAGAGACCCAGTACTTC.

This clonotype was seen ten or more times. V is TRBV7-3 and J is TRBJ2-2; TRBD2 agrees at 11 bases. CDR3 length: 18 residues. V lost 7 bases and J lost 6; bases outside the gene matches: 16. Germline V lookup: CDR1 SGHTA, CDR2 FQGTGA. The CDR3 is CASNSGTSGSRGAGELFF. Written as DNA, the CDR3 is TGTGCCAGCAACTCCGGGACTAGCGGTTCCCGTGGAGCCGGGGAGCTGTTTTTT.

The V call is TRBV5-1, the J call TRBJ2-7, with D perhaps given as TRBD1 or TRBD2 (5 bases each). Trimming stripped 5 bases from V and 2 bases from J, with 14 bases between. Germline CDR1 reads SGHRS; CDR2 reads YFSETQ. This CDR3 is built from 14 residues. The CDR3 reads CASSITRGPYEQYF. As DNA, the CDR3 is TGCGCCAGCAGTATTACTAGGGGACCCTACGAGCAGTACTTC. Variable domain in full (rest from reference TRBV5-1 and TRBJ2-7): KAGVTQTPRYLIKTRGQQVTLSCSPISGHRSVSWYQQTPGQGLQFLFEYFSETQRNKGNFPGRFSGRQFSNSRSEMNVSTLELGDSALYLCASSITRGPYEQYFGPGTRLTVT.

V usage is TRBV5-1 and J usage is TRBJ2-1; the D gene could be TRBD1 or TRBD2 (5 bases each). Trimming shortened V by 4 bases and J by 4 bases, and 18 bases separated the two germline ends. Germline lookup yields CDR1 SGHRS and CDR2 YFSETQ. The CDR3 extends over 16 amino acids. The CDR3 protein is CASSVAPGLAYNEQFF. DNA for the CDR3: TGCGCCAGCAGCGTGGCCCCGGGGCTTGCTTACAATGAGCAGTTCTTC.

J is TRBJ2-1 and V is TRBV6-2 or TRBV6-3; TRBD2 might be the D (5 bases). The germline gives CDR1 MNHEY, CDR2 SVGEGT. V lost 2 bases and J lost 11, with 19 bases in between. This CDR3 has 15 residues. This CDR3 is CASSYLPVTSLKQFF. The DNA for the CDR3 is TGTGCCAGCAGTTACCTCCCAGTCACTAGTTTGAAGCAGTTCTTC.

This clonotype has a handful of counts. This chain joins TRBV3-1 and TRBJ2-7; D perhaps matches TRBD1 (5 bases). V was pared by 3 bases and J by 3 bases, with 15 bases between. The CDR3 loop spans 15 amino acids. Germline assignment: CDR1 LGHDT and CDR2 YNNKEL (reference sequence). The CDR3 DNA follows: TGTGCCAGCAGCCAGGGGCCCATTGGCCTCTACGAGCAGTACTTC. Its protein product is CASSQGPIGLYEQYF.

This clonotype was seen a single time. The chain has TRBV7-6 and TRBJ2-7; TRBD2 might be the D (7 bases). The CDR3 covers 16 residues. Germline CDR1 is SGHVS and CDR2 is FNYEAQ. Trimming cost V 5 bases and J 5 bases, with 22 bases left between them. CDR3 loop: CASSSAWRGLRDEQYF. The CDR3 nucleotides read TGTGCCAGCAGCAGCGCCTGGCGGGGGCTTAGGGACGAGCAGTACTTC.

The rearrangement uses TRBV5-4 and TRBJ2-6, with D possibly TRBD1 on 5 matching bases. CDR3 length equals 21 residues. Germline CDR1 and CDR2: SGHNT and YYREEE (reference sequence). V lost 2 bases, J lost 0 bases, and 24 bases lay in between. CDR3 loop: CASSFPRSRNQGSSGANVLTF. The CDR3 DNA follows: TGTGCCAGCAGCTTCCCCCGTTCACGAAATCAGGGCTCCTCTGGGGCCAACGTCCTGACTTTC.

Many counts were recorded for this clonotype. The V and J genes are TRBV12-3 or TRBV12-4 and TRBJ2-7; 8 bases are shared with TRBD1. Losses at the gene ends were 6 bases for V and 3 bases for J; bases not matched to a gene: 4. The CDR3 sequence is 13 residues long. This chain's CDR3 is CASSPGQVYEQYF. The DNA for the CDR3 is TGTGCCAGCAGCCCGGGACAGGTCTACGAGCAGTACTTC.